A selection of T cell receptor beta chains follows, all from one sample in a study of early stage breast cancer tumors. Sequenced by immunoSEQ multiplex PCR; TCRdb stores in-frame clones only, minus some. The sample records approximately 10,000 clones, about three quarters being singletons. Sequenced: breast tumor tissue. These receptors were taken from a person aged 40 to 50 with breast cancer. Each CDR3 is given with its conserved first and last residue. A D gene is named only where the DNA matches it firmly. For some rows the clone size is stated as once, few or many, or as a class when expanded; others skip it.

>.|TRBV5-1|TRBJ1-2|.
CASSLAGGQDYGYTF
TGCGCCAGCAGCCTAGCGGGGGGGCAGGACTATGGCTACACCTTC
>.|TRBV4-2|TRBJ1-4|.
CASTPSLLGAQVEKLFF
TGTGCCAGCACCCCCAGTCTCTTGGGGGCGCAGGTTGAAAAACTGTTTTTT
>TRBD2|TRBV27|TRBJ2-1|once
CASRDVGLAGVLEQFF
TGTGCCAGCAGAGATGTGGGACTAGCGGGAGTATTGGAGCAGTTCTTC
>TRBD2|TRBV4-2|TRBJ2-3|.
CASSQESSGSTDTQYF
TGTGCCAGCAGCCAAGAGTCTAGCGGTAGCACAGATACGCAGTATTTT
>.|TRBV6-1|TRBJ1-5|.
CASSESMGRGQPQHF
TGTGCCAGCAGTGAATCTATGGGGCGAGGACAGCCCCAGCATTTT
>TRBD2|TRBV10-2|TRBJ2-5|.
CASRLAGEETQYF
TGCGCCAGCAGATTAGCGGGAGAAGAGACCCAGTACTTC
>TRBD1|TRBV6-5|TRBJ1-1|.
CASSSQGASTEAFF
TGTGCCAGCAGCTCGCAGGGGGCGAGCACTGAAGCTTTCTTT
>.|TRBV6-4|TRBJ2-1|.
CASSTGPLNNEQFF
TGTGCCAGCAGTACCGGGCCCCTAAACAATGAGCAGTTCTTC
>TRBD2|TRBV19|TRBJ2-7|.
CASTGGGYEQYF
TGTGCCAGTACCGGGGGGGGGTACGAGCAGTACTTC
>TRBD2|TRBV19|TRBJ2-2|.
CASSFSGGGELFF
TGTGCCAGTAGTTTCTCGGGGGGCGGGGAGCTGTTTTTT
>TRBD2|TRBV19|TRBJ2-1|.
CASSGASGRGEQFF
TGTGCCAGTAGTGGGGCTAGCGGGAGAGGGGAGCAGTTCTTC
>.|TRBV5-4|TRBJ2-5|.
CASSLPSQETQYF
TGTGCCAGCAGTCTACCCTCCCAAGAGACCCAGTACTTC
>TRBD2|TRBV5-1|TRBJ2-5|.
CASSTGGGETQYF
TGCGCCAGCTCCACGGGAGGAGGGGAGACCCAGTACTTC
>.|TRBV10-2|TRBJ1-5|.
CASSDRSNQPQHF
TGCGCCAGCAGTGACAGGAGTAATCAGCCCCAGCATTTT
>.|TRBV4-2|TRBJ1-1|.
CASSQGSRVLQMNTEAFF
TGTGCCAGCAGCCAGGGGAGCCGGGTCCTGCAGATGAACACTGAAGCTTTCTTT
>.|TRBV4-1|TRBJ2-1|.
CASSQVQVNFEQFF
TGCGCCAGCAGCCAAGTTCAAGTCAACTTTGAGCAGTTCTTC
>.|TRBV5-1|TRBJ1-4|.
CASSLEPGRSVEKLFF
TGCGCCAGCAGCTTGGAACCAGGGCGCTCCGTGGAAAAACTGTTTTTT
>TRBD2|TRBV5-1|TRBJ2-5|.
CASSSLGFAGGAGETQYF
TGCGCCAGCAGCTCCCTTGGATTTGCGGGAGGGGCGGGAGAGACCCAGTACTTC
>TRBD2|TRBV9|TRBJ2-1|once
CATGNGLAGGNEQFF
TGTGCCACTGGGAATGGACTAGCGGGAGGGAATGAGCAGTTCTTC
>TRBD2|TRBV27|TRBJ2-7|.
CASSLRASGTGPYYEQYF
TGTGCCAGCAGTTTAAGGGCTAGCGGGACCGGACCTTACTACGAGCAGTACTTC
>.|TRBV30|TRBJ2-7|.
CAWSVGPGEWAYEQYF
TGTGCCTGGAGTGTAGGTCCTGGGGAATGGGCCTACGAGCAGTACTTC
>.|TRBV4-1|TRBJ1-5|.
CASSQDSVRDQPQHF
TGCGCCAGCAGCCAAGATTCGGTGAGGGATCAGCCCCAGCATTTT
>TRBD2|TRBV27|TRBJ2-5|.
CASSPSGLAATFWETQYF
TGTGCCAGCAGTCCCTCAGGACTAGCGGCTACCTTCTGGGAGACCCAGTACTTC
>.|TRBV19|TRBJ2-7|few
CASSTSGTGPYEQYF
TGTGCCAGTAGTACATCCGGGACTGGGCCCTACGAGCAGTACTTC
>.|TRBV2|TRBJ2-5|few
CASTTRGFGETQYF
TGTGCCAGCACCACACGGGGTTTCGGGGAGACCCAGTACTTC
>.|TRBV5-1|TRBJ2-7|.
CASSPWEGASYEQYF
TGCGCCAGCAGCCCCTGGGAGGGGGCATCCTACGAGCAGTACTTC
>.|TRBV30|TRBJ1-1|.
CAWSVQEYTEAFF
TGTGCCTGGAGTGTACAGGAGTACACTGAAGCTTTCTTT
>.|TRBV7-2|TRBJ2-7|few
CASSSGLLSSYEQYF
TGTGCCAGCAGCTCGGGACTCCTAAGCTCCTACGAGCAGTACTTC
>.|TRBV29-1|TRBJ2-1|few
CSVMFGGYNEQFF
TGCAGCGTGATGTTCGGAGGATACAATGAGCAGTTCTTC
>TRBD2|TRBV7-9|TRBJ2-5|.
CASSLTGLAGDGRETQYF
TGTGCCAGCAGCTTGACGGGACTAGCGGGAGATGGTAGGGAGACCCAGTACTTC
>TRBD1|TRBV7-3|TRBJ2-7|.
CASSPTGTGTYEQYF
TGTGCCAGCAGCCCAACCGGGACAGGGACGTACGAGCAGTACTTC
>.|TRBV5-1|TRBJ2-7|.
CASSRGGDRYEQYF
TGCGCCAGCAGCAGGGGGGGCGACCGGTACGAGCAGTACTTC
>.|TRBV30|TRBJ1-2|.
CAWSQMFVGAGGYTF
TGTGCCTGGAGCCAAATGTTCGTGGGGGCGGGCGGCTACACCTTC
>.|TRBV5-8|TRBJ1-2|.
CASSFRPDAIYGYTF
TGTGCCAGCAGCTTTAGGCCCGACGCAATTTATGGCTACACCTTC
>.|TRBV4-2|TRBJ2-1|large
CASSQDWLGAGNEQFF
TGTGCCAGCAGCCAAGATTGGTTGGGAGCGGGCAATGAGCAGTTCTTC
>.|TRBV18|TRBJ1-4|.
CASSPGQDEKLFF
TGTGCCAGCTCACCAGGGCAGGATGAAAAACTGTTTTTT
>.|TRBV11-2|TRBJ2-7|.
CASSLGPGKYEQYF
TGTGCCAGCAGCTTAGGCCCAGGGAAATACGAGCAGTACTTC
>.|TRBV19|TRBJ1-1|few
CASSIEWAMNTEAFF
TGTGCCAGTAGTATAGAATGGGCGATGAACACTGAAGCTTTCTTT
>.|TRBV7-8|TRBJ2-3|medium-sized
CASSLVDMAGTDTQYF
TGTGCCAGCAGCTTAGTAGATATGGCGGGAACAGATACGCAGTATTTT
>.|TRBV7-9|TRBJ1-3|few
CASSQIRDRLPSGNTIYF
TGTGCCAGCAGCCAAATCCGGGACCGCTTACCCTCTGGAAACACCATATATTTT
>TRBD1|TRBV10-3|TRBJ1-5|.
CAISDPRQGRNQPQHF
TGTGCCATCAGTGATCCGCGACAGGGGCGAAATCAGCCCCAGCATTTT
>.|TRBV2|TRBJ2-5|few
CASSKVETQYF
TGTGCCAGCAGTAAGGTAGAGACCCAGTACTTC
>.|TRBV2|TRBJ1-1|few
CASRFQEASPEAFF
TGTGCCAGCAGGTTCCAAGAGGCAAGCCCTGAAGCTTTCTTT
>.|TRBV6-5|TRBJ1-3|few
CASSSSDWSSGNTIYF
TGTGCCAGCAGTTCATCGGACTGGAGCTCTGGAAACACCATATATTTT
>.|TRBV7-6|TRBJ2-3|.
CASSLDRSTDTQYF
TGTGCCAGCAGCTTAGACCGAAGCACAGATACGCAGTATTTT
>.|TRBV19|TRBJ2-1|few
CASSINGAGLNEQFF
TGTGCCAGTAGTATCAACGGTGCGGGACTCAATGAGCAGTTCTTC
>.|TRBV5-5|TRBJ1-1|few
CASSLGPGLNTEAFF
TGTGCCAGCAGCTTGGGTCCAGGGTTGAACACTGAAGCTTTCTTT
>TRBD2|TRBV5-4|TRBJ2-3|.
CASSLDPSGSTDTQYF
TGTGCCAGCAGCTTGGATCCTAGCGGTAGCACAGATACGCAGTATTTT
>TRBD2|TRBV11-2|TRBJ2-1|.
CASSFYTWASGRGEQFF
TGTGCCAGCAGCTTTTACACCTGGGCTAGCGGGAGAGGTGAGCAGTTCTTC